The entry below gives a single TCR beta chain sequence along with its context. The table lists this clonotype with a few counts. The antigen it binds to is not known. It has no much larger one-base neighbor in the sample; base qualities were not kept. TCRdb shows the sequencer as Illumina HiSeq 2500. TCR beta libraries were prepared by quantitative 5'-RACE with molecular barcodes. The paper's processing steps were these. A new computational method based on a probabilistic model of VDJ rearrangement was used to identify disease-linked TCR variants. In TCRdb, the public reads were trimmed at Q25 with fastp and aligned with MiXCR, with productive beta chains retained. CDR3 protein duplicates are merged, each entry listing the most common genes and DNA. TCRdb's processing, not the study's, gives the V and J calls here. The sample yields approximately 140,000 distinct CDR3 sequences; around 43% were counted once. Over 12% of the sample is taken by the ten largest.

Synovial fluid samples were matched to blood samples from the same ankylosing spondylitis patients. The data belong to a study of CD8 T cells in ankylosing spondylitis (dated by TCRdb to the late 2010s). Study-level background: The study set out to find disease-linked TCR variants by profiling T cell receptor beta repertoires in ankylosing spondylitis patients and healthy donors. The whole study cohort included 108 healthy donors and about two dozen ankylosing spondylitis patients. Peripheral blood samples were taken, and synovial fluid was additionally collected from ankylosing spondylitis patients. Study-wide conclusions, independent of this receptor: In peripheral blood, the disease-linked clones were found at relatively low frequencies and had a CD8+ phenotype. Blood from ankylosing spondylitis patients appeared to be characterized by a TCR beta motif composed of under 10 highly homologous amino acid variants. Some motif variants were previously reported in synovial fluid and blood of reactive arthritis patients, suggesting common disease-initiation mechanisms. The disease-linked clones were reported to be significantly enriched in matched synovial fluid samples from ankylosing spondylitis patients.

Sequences SGHAT (CDR1) and FQNNGV (CDR2) are obtained from the germline V gene. The trim is 5 bases for V and 0 bases for J, with a gap of 4 bases between the germline ends. The CDR3 has 12 amino acids, counting the end cysteine and phenylalanine. Kept here is only the CDR3 DNA, which spans 36 bases and is read in frame from base 1. The rearrangement joined TRBV11-2 to TRBJ2-5; the D segment cannot be called with confidence. Sample: synovial fluid, either unsorted or a sorted T cell fraction (not recorded which). This receptor was obtained from a male donor with ankylosing spondylitis. The CDR3 region: CASSTYQETQYF. The bases are TGTGCCAGCAGCACGTACCAAGAGACCCAGTACTTC.